These 2 T cell receptor beta chains were sequenced from one sample in a study of cytomegalovirus exposure and HLA in healthy donors. PCR involved 60 Vbeta and 13 Jbeta primers. Clones were sequenced by immunoSEQ multiplex PCR, and TCRdb holds only the in-frame ones, with some missing. The data show roughly 130,000 clones, with around 83% seen just once and roughly 2.6% held by the top ten. Sequenced material: PBMCs. These TCRs come from a man aged 45 to 65 in good health and CMV-seronegative.

V is TRBV5-1 and J is TRBJ1-5, with a weak D call TRBD1 (6 bases). Germline V lookup: CDR1 SGHRS, CDR2 YFSETQ. V was shortened by 7 bases and J by 4 bases, with 24 bases between the two germline ends. The CDR3 is 17 residues long. This CDR3 is CASLLDGGPKTNQPQHF. For the CDR3, the DNA is TGCGCCAGCCTCCTAGACGGGGGGCCTAAGACGAATCAGCCCCAGCATTTT.

This clone was detected a few times. This rearrangement joins TRBV27 to TRBJ2-1; 11 nucleotides match TRBD2. The germline gives CDR1 MNHEY, CDR2 SMNVEV (reference sequence). J lost 0 bases, V lost 7 bases, and 11 bases had no gene match. The CDR3 spans 18 residues. The CDR3 region is CASNKEASGGRSYNEQFF. The CDR3 DNA is TGTGCCAGCAATAAGGAGGCTAGCGGGGGGCGCTCCTACAATGAGCAGTTCTTC.